This T cell receptor (beta chain) was found in a study of OX40 agonist ivuxolimab in advanced cancers. Study summary: The dose of intravenous ivuxolimab that patients received every 2 weeks ranged from 0.01 to 10 mg/kg. Patients treated during dose escalation were battling hepatocellular carcinoma, melanoma, renal cell or head and neck cancer.

Study-level points and caveats: Part of the nonresponder group also had normalized T-cell clonal expansion that was low. Partly responding patients at 0.1-3.0 mg/kg showed some of the smallest clonal expansion.

Looked up from germline, CDR1 is MRHNA and CDR2 is SNTAGT. This CDR3 comprises 15 residues. J gave up 8 bases and V 4 bases, and 8 bases lay outside the gene matches. On this clone itself: What it binds is unknown.

The method was immunoSEQ multiplex PCR; TCRdb's version includes in-frame clones alone and lacks a portion of them. The sample lists about 94,000 clones, around nine tenths occurring once. This specimen was CD4+ or CD8+ T cells sorted from blood, taken in a trial of the OX40 agonist ivuxolimab. This chain connects TRBV6-4 to TRBJ2-1, with 10 bases lining up with TRBD2. The source is an adult with an advanced solid tumor such as melanoma, head and neck, liver or kidney cancer. CDR3 residues: CASSALAGVGDEQFF. The CDR3, as DNA: TGTGCCAGCAGTGCTCTAGCGGGAGTTGGGGATGAGCAGTTCTTC.